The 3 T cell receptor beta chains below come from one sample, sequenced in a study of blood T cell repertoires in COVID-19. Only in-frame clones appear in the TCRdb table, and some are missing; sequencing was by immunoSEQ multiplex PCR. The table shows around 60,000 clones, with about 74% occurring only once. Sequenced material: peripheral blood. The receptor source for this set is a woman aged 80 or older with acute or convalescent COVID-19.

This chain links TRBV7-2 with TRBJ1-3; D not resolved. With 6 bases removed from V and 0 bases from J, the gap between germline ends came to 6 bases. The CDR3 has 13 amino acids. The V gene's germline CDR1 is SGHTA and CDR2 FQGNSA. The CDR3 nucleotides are TGTGCCAGCAGTTCGTTCTCTGGAAACACCATATATTTT. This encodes CASSSFSGNTIYF.

Here the CDR3 DNA reads TGTGCCAGCAGTACTCCTAGCGGGAGATCAGATACGCAGTATTTT. Translation gives CASSTPSGRSDTQYF. V usage is TRBV27 and J usage is TRBJ2-3, with TRBD2 matching 10 bases. Germline loops: CDR1 MNHEY, CDR2 SMNVEV (reference sequence). This CDR3 region has 15 residues. The trim removed 5 bases at V and 4 bases at J, leaving 6 bases unmatched.

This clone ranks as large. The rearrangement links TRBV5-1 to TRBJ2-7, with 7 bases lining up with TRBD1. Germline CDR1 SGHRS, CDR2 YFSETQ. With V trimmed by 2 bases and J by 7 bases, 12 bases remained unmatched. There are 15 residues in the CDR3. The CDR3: CASSFTGTDPLEQYF. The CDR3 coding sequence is TGCGCCAGCAGCTTCACCGGGACAGACCCCTTAGAGCAGTACTTC.